The present T cell receptor beta chain was sequenced within a study of T cells after yellow fever vaccination. Overall study: Preparation of the low-cell-number fractions used SMART-Seq v4 Ultra Low Input. Study-wide results and caveats: Abundant bulk-population clonotypes could contaminate the FACS-sorted repertoires. Clones from primary vaccination mostly reappeared after the booster (over 95% CD4, approximately 86% CD8).

Trimming shortened V by 0 bases and J by 6 bases, and 13 bases separated the two germline ends. The CDR3 runs 14 residues. Germline CDR1 and CDR2: DFQATT and SNEGSKA (reference sequence). TCRdb reprocessed the 5' RACE reads with MiXCR, giving one entry per CDR3 protein. The profile covers about 85,000 distinct CDR3 sequences, with 10% to 15% appearing a single time and just under 25% taken by the ten largest. The source of this sequence is a man aged 18 to 30 who received the YFV17D yellow fever vaccine. Specimen: CD8+ T cells not binding an NS4B(214-222) dextramer, sorted from PBMCs, collected approximately 22 days after the first yellow fever vaccination. J is TRBJ2-3 and V is TRBV20-1; D perhaps matches TRBD2 (6 bases). CDR3 DNA sequence: TGCAGTGCTAGAGATACGACTAGAACGGATACGCAGTATTTT. Its protein product is CSARDTTRTDTQYF.